What follows are 21 T cell receptor beta chains derived from one specimen sequenced in a study of graft-versus-host responses after intestinal transplantation. Sequenced by immunoSEQ multiplex PCR; TCRdb stores in-frame clones only, minus some. The sample contains about 85,000 clones, approximately 89% of which appear only once. Their recognized antigens are unknown. Sample: unstimulated CD8+ T cells sorted from spleen or lymph node cells, taken before transplant. All receptors derive from a human donor who was the organ donor for an intestinal transplant.

J is TRBJ1-5 and V is TRBV19; D unresolved. The V end was cut by 4 bases, the J end by 0 bases, with 10 bases between. Germline V gene lookup returns CDR1 LNHDA and CDR2 SQIVND (reference sequence). The CDR3 covers 15 residues. The CDR3 bases are TGTGCCAGTAGTAAGTTGGTCAGTAGCAATCAGCCCCAGCATTTT. Translation gives CASSKLVSSNQPQHF.

The chain links TRBV7-3 to TRBJ1-1; 9 positions agree with TRBD1. V shed 5 bases, J shed 0 bases, and the junction held 4 bases outside the gene matches. CDR1 SGHTA and CDR2 FQGTGA come from the germline V gene. The CDR3 covers 15 residues. This CDR3 is CASSQGTGMNTEAFF. The CDR3 DNA reads TGTGCCAGCAGCCAAGGGACAGGGATGAACACTGAAGCTTTCTTT.

J is TRBJ2-7 and V is TRBV11-3; no reliable D call. V was trimmed by 1 base and J by 0 bases, leaving 7 bases between them. The CDR3 runs 14 residues. Germline V gene data show CDR1 as SGHNT and CDR2 as YENEEA. The chain's CDR3 is CASSLAPSSYEQYF. The CDR3 coding sequence is TGTGCCAGCAGCTTAGCCCCTAGCTCCTACGAGCAGTACTTC. Full variable domain (remainder filled in from reference TRBV11-3 and TRBJ2-7): EAGVVQSPRYKIIEKKQPVAFWCNPISGHNTLYWYLQNLGQGPELLIRYENEEAVDDSQLPKDRFSAERLKGVDSTLKIQPAELGDSAVYLCASSLAPSSYEQYFGPGTRLTVT.

The rearrangement links TRBV5-6 to TRBJ1-2, with D hard to call. Germline CDR1 reads SGHDT; CDR2 reads YYEEEE. The CDR3 runs to 12 residues. The V gene lost 5 bases and the J gene lost 7 bases, with 12 bases spanning the gap. The CDR3 reads CASRDDYAGYTF. Written as DNA, the CDR3 is TGTGCCAGCAGGGACGATTATGCTGGCTACACCTTC.

The genes are TRBV28 and TRBJ2-7; 12 nucleotides agree with TRBD2. The trim removed 2 bases at V and 13 bases at J, leaving 12 bases unmatched. Germline loops: CDR1 MDHEN, CDR2 SYDVKM. This CDR3 spans 15 amino acids. CDR3 sequence reads: CASSLGGTSGLLVYF. Written as DNA, the CDR3 is TGTGCCAGCAGTTTAGGTGGGACTAGCGGGCTACTCGTTTACTTC.

The chain links TRBV5-1 to TRBJ2-5; 9 nucleotides align to TRBD2. The CDR3 sequence is 16 residues long. V trimming: 2 bases; J trimming: 4 bases; junction bases outside the gene matches: 9. In germline, CDR1 is SGHRS, CDR2 YFSETQ. CDR3 loop: CASSFVLAGLRETQYF. The CDR3 coding sequence is TGCGCCAGCAGCTTTGTCCTAGCGGGATTAAGAGAGACCCAGTACTTC.

The rearrangement uses TRBV6-5 and TRBJ1-2; possibly TRBD1 for D (5 bases). The length of the CDR3 is 13 residues. Trimming pared 0 bases from V and 6 bases from J, leaving 8 bases between. Germline CDR1 is MNHEY and CDR2 is SVGAGI. CDR3 coding DNA: TGTGCCAGCAGTTACTCGGGGGGGGATGGCTACACCTTC. Translating it yields CASSYSGGDGYTF.

The chain carries TRBV7-9 and TRBJ1-5; TRBD1 is a possible D gene (5 bases). The CDR3 runs 14 residues. CDR1 and CDR2 (germline): SEHNR, FQNEAQ (reference sequence). The germline V and J ends were trimmed by 5 bases and 6 bases, with 14 bases remaining between them. The CDR3 sequence: CASSAAGTVQPQHF. The CDR3 nucleotides are TGTGCCAGCAGCGCGGCAGGGACGGTTCAGCCCCAGCATTTT.

The V and J genes are TRBV7-3 and TRBJ2-1; possible D gene TRBD1, 5 bases. The V gene lost 5 bases and the J gene lost 8 bases, with 19 bases spanning the gap. This CDR3 has 15 amino acids. Germline CDR1 and CDR2: SGHTA and FQGTGA. This CDR3 is CASSVVGASFDEQFF. The CDR3 region has the DNA TGTGCCAGCAGCGTGGTAGGGGCCTCTTTTGATGAGCAGTTCTTC.

This chain joins TRBV5-4 and TRBJ2-3; 8 nucleotides agree with TRBD2. The CDR3 spans 15 residues. Germline V gene sequence: CDR1 SGHNT, CDR2 YYREEE (reference sequence). After removal of 4 bases from V and 8 bases from J, the junction contained 12 bases not matched to a gene. Here the CDR3 reads CASSGWVAGSATQYF. CDR3 DNA: TGTGCCAGCAGCGGTTGGGTAGCGGGGAGCGCTACGCAGTATTTT.

V and J are TRBV9 and TRBJ1-6; D uncertain. V was cut by 0 bases and J by 8 bases, with 15 bases left in between. The CDR3 totals 16 residues. Germline assignment: CDR1 SGDLS and CDR2 YYNGEE. CDR3 DNA: TGTGCCAGCAGCGTAGGTACCGAACTGATGGATTCACCCCTCCACTTT. It codes for CASSVGTELMDSPLHF.

The V and J genes are TRBV2 and TRBJ2-7; a weak D match, TRBD2 (6 bases). CDR1 is SNHLY, CDR2 FYNNEI, per germline. V was trimmed by 5 bases and J by 6 bases, leaving 17 bases between them. The CDR3 runs to 14 residues. The CDR3 sequence: CASSYGTEGSEQYF. The CDR3 nucleotides are TGTGCCAGCAGTTACGGGACGGAGGGTTCCGAGCAGTACTTC.

The rearrangement uses TRBV7-3 and TRBJ2-7; the D call may be TRBD1 or TRBD2 (6 bases each). Germline CDR1 is SGHTA and CDR2 is FQGTGA. The CDR3 runs to 15 residues. Trimming took off 4 bases at V and 8 bases at J, with 21 bases between the two ends. This CDR3 reads CASSSKRGPRCKQYF. CDR3 bases: TGTGCCAGCAGCTCCAAACGGGGGCCCCGTTGCAAGCAGTACTTC.

In nucleotides, the CDR3 is TGTGCCAGCAGCCCGGAACCGGGACAGGGAGGTTTAGGCTACACCTTC. It translates to CASSPEPGQGGLGYTF. The V and J genes are TRBV11-3 and TRBJ1-2; TRBD1 matches 9 bases. The CDR3 runs to 16 residues. CDR1 SGHNT and CDR2 YENEEA come from the germline V gene. J was trimmed by 8 bases and V by 5 bases; bases with no gene match: 15. The variable domain in full, completed from reference TRBV11-3 and TRBJ1-2, reads EAGVVQSPRYKIIEKKQPVAFWCNPISGHNTLYWYLQNLGQGPELLIRYENEEAVDDSQLPKDRFSAERLKGVDSTLKIQPAELGDSAVYLCASSPEPGQGGLGYTFGSGTRLTVV.

The chain joins TRBV7-2 to TRBJ2-7, with TRBD1 matching over 7 bases. CDR1 is SGHTA and CDR2 is FQGNSA in the germline V gene. V lost 5 bases, J lost 3 bases, and 10 bases stayed unmatched. This CDR3 spans 15 amino acids. The CDR3 DNA reads as TGTGCCAGCAGCACCGGGACAGAGGTCATCTACGAGCAGTACTTC. Encoded protein: CASSTGTEVIYEQYF.

V gene TRBV19 combines with J gene TRBJ1-4; a possible D gene is TRBD1 (6 bases). This CDR3 contains 16 residues. Germline CDR1 LNHDA, CDR2 SQIVND (reference sequence). V was clipped by 7 bases and J by 2 bases, with 17 bases between them. This CDR3 reads CASTDGWGPTNEKLFF. DNA for the CDR3: TGTGCCAGTACTGACGGGTGGGGGCCCACTAATGAAAAACTGTTTTTT. Supplemented by reference TRBV19 and TRBJ1-4, the full variable domain reads DGGITQSPKYLFRKEGQNVTLSCEQNLNHDAMYWYRQDPGQGLRLIYYSQIVNDFQKGDIAEGYSVSREKKESFPLTVTSAQKNPTAFYLCASTDGWGPTNEKLFFGSGTQLSVL.

This chain joins TRBV7-9 and TRBJ2-7; 9 bases line up with TRBD2. The trim removed 5 bases at V and 4 bases at J, leaving 12 bases unmatched. This CDR3 is 16 amino acids long. Germline lookup yields CDR1 SEHNR and CDR2 FQNEAQ (reference sequence). DNA of the CDR3: TGTGCCAGCAGCCTCGTCGGAGCGGGAGGACCTTACGAGCAGTACTTC. Translation gives CASSLVGAGGPYEQYF.

V gene TRBV7-9 combines with J gene TRBJ2-7; 10 positions match TRBD1. This CDR3 comprises 15 residues. Germline loops: CDR1 SEHNR, CDR2 FQNEAQ (reference sequence). The V segment lost 3 bases and the J segment 4 bases; nucleotides outside the gene matches: 6. Here the CDR3 reads CASSFIDRGLYEQYF. The DNA for the CDR3 is TGTGCCAGCAGCTTCATCGACAGGGGGCTATACGAGCAGTACTTC.

Notes on this clone: Additional DNA sequences in this sample encode the identical CDR3. The chain is built from TRBV19 and TRBJ1-1; D is possibly TRBD1 (6 bases). V dropped 7 bases and J dropped 0 bases, with 12 bases sitting between them. Looked up from germline, CDR1 is LNHDA and CDR2 is SQIVND (reference sequence). This CDR3 has 14 residues. The CDR3 DNA is TGTGCCAGTAACGATAGGGGGATGAACACTGAAGCTTTCTTT. This translates into CASNDRGMNTEAFF.

The gene calls are TRBV18 and TRBJ2-1; D unclear. This CDR3 is built from 19 residues. Germline values: CDR1 KGHSH, CDR2 LQKENI. V was trimmed by 3 bases and J by 0 bases, leaving 21 bases between them. Here the CDR3 DNA reads TGTGCCAGCTCACCGCGCGCCTTCAATCGACAACACTCCTACAATGAGCAGTTCTTC. Translation: CASSPRAFNRQHSYNEQFF.

V gene TRBV6-5 combines with J gene TRBJ1-2; unclear D gene. CDR1 and CDR2 (germline): MNHEY, SVGAGI. The V gene lost 0 bases and the J gene lost 5 bases, with 13 bases spanning the gap. The CDR3 has 15 residues. In DNA form, the CDR3 reads TGTGCCAGCAGTTACTCCGCCACCGCCTTATATGGCTACACCTTC. Protein sequence: CASSYSATALYGYTF.